This passage covers 15 T cell receptor beta chains from one sample sequenced in a study of T cell repertoires in cytomegalovirus infection. MiXCR, run by TCRdb on the reads, gives a single entry per CDR3 protein. The sample carries over 450,000 distinct CDR3 sequences, over 9% recorded once. The sample taken for sequencing was PBMCs. These receptors came from a human donor in good health (CMV status not recorded). Some clones in this sample may be carry-over from other donors' samples.

The V gene is TRBV2, the J gene TRBJ2-7; D perhaps matches TRBD2 (5 bases). CDR3 length equals 12 residues. V lost 6 bases and J lost 3, with 9 bases in between. The germline V gene encodes CDR1 SNHLY and CDR2 FYNNEI. CDR3 loop: CASRWTFYEQYF. DNA for the CDR3: TGTGCCAGCAGATGGACTTTCTACGAGCAGTACTTC.

The chain recombines TRBV12-3 or TRBV12-4 with TRBJ2-1, with 14 positions matching TRBD2. The V gene end was trimmed by 7 bases and the J gene end by 9 bases; junction bases not matched to a gene: 5. This CDR3 has 14 residues. In DNA form, the CDR3 reads TGTGCCAGCACCTCGACTAGCGGGAGGGGTGAGCAGTTCTTC. Translating it yields CASTSTSGRGEQFF.

This clonotype was seen many times. The chain is built from TRBV7-8 and TRBJ2-7; D call uncertain. The CDR3 spans 13 residues. Germline V CDR1 and CDR2: SGHVS, FQNEAQ. Trimming removed 5 bases at V and 2 bases at J, with 10 bases between. As DNA, the CDR3 is TGTGCCAGCAGCGCCGGACGCACCTACGAGCAGTACTTC. Translated, it gives CASSAGRTYEQYF.

This clonotype was counted ten times or more. The V call is TRBV6-1, the J call TRBJ1-1; 10 nucleotides match TRBD1. The CDR3 consists of 15 residues. Trimming at V came to 2 bases and at J to 5 bases, leaving 5 bases not matched to a gene. CDR1 is MNHNS and CDR2 is SASEGT in the germline V gene. The CDR3 is CASSEPGQGSTEAFF. CDR3 DNA: TGTGCCAGCAGTGAACCGGGACAGGGGTCAACTGAAGCTTTCTTT.

The chain has TRBV9 and TRBJ2-2; no firm D call. The germline V gene encodes CDR1 SGDLS and CDR2 YYNGEE. The CDR3 is 13 residues long. Trimming shortened V by 2 bases and J by 7 bases, and 9 bases separated the two germline ends. This CDR3 reads CASSVGLGGELFF. CDR3 nucleotide sequence: TGTGCCAGCAGCGTCGGGTTAGGCGGGGAGCTGTTTTTT.

The chain employs TRBV5-6 and TRBJ1-5, with D possibly being TRBD1 (6 bases). The length of the CDR3 is 15 residues. CDR1 is SGHDT, CDR2 YYEEEE, per germline. The V end lost 0 bases, the J end lost 7 bases, and 14 bases lay between the germline ends. CDR3 DNA sequence: TGTGCCAGCAGCTTGGGTACAGGGAATGTGCAGCCCCAGCATTTT. It translates to CASSLGTGNVQPQHF.

This clonotype was seen only a few times. The chain links TRBV20-1 to TRBJ2-1; TRBD2 agrees at 7 bases. With V trimmed by 6 bases and J by 3 bases, 8 bases remained unmatched. The CDR3 runs to 14 residues. Germline lookup yields CDR1 DFQATT and CDR2 SNEGSKA (reference sequence). The CDR3 loop reads CSALAGLLYNEQFF. DNA for the CDR3: TGCAGTGCCTTAGCGGGTCTCCTCTACAATGAGCAGTTCTTC.

This clonotype was observed many times. J is TRBJ2-1 and V is TRBV27, with 12 bases matching TRBD2. The germline gives CDR1 MNHEY, CDR2 SMNVEV (reference sequence). V trimming: 5 bases; J trimming: 4 bases; junction bases outside the gene matches: 6. The CDR3 runs to 16 residues. Written as DNA, the CDR3 is TGTGCCAGCAGTCACGGGCTAGCGGGAGGGTACAATGAGCAGTTCTTC. This translates into CASSHGLAGGYNEQFF.

This clonotype was seen ten or more times. The chain combines TRBV7-8 with TRBJ1-2; 7 bases align to TRBD1. From germline, CDR1 is SGHVS and CDR2 FQNEAQ. The CDR3 consists of 13 residues. V lost 4 bases and J lost 8; bases outside the gene matches: 7. This CDR3 is CASSSWGRGGYTF. The DNA for the CDR3 is TGTGCCAGCAGCTCGTGGGGCAGGGGGGGCTACACCTTC. The whole variable domain, remainder taken from reference TRBV7-8 and TRBJ1-2, is GAGVSQSPRYKVAKRGQDVALRCDPISGHVSLFWYQQALGQGPEFLTYFQNEAQLDKSGLPSDRFFAERPEGSVSTLKIQRTQQEDSAVYLCASSSWGRGGYTFGSGTRLTVV.

This clonotype came up many times. J is TRBJ2-3 and V is TRBV6-6; TRBD1 might be the D (6 bases). Germline V gene sequence: CDR1 MNHNY, CDR2 SVGAGI (reference sequence). This CDR3 is 13 amino acids long. Deletions cut 7 bases from V and 0 bases from J, with 8 bases between. The chain's CDR3 is CASIGQSTDTQYF. CDR3 DNA: TGTGCCAGCATAGGACAGAGCACAGATACGCAGTATTTT.

This clonotype was found a few times. The V and J genes are TRBV9 and TRBJ1-6, with 7 bases matching TRBD1. The CDR3 length is 15 residues. The junction had 3 bases not matched to a gene; V was cut back by 3 bases and J by 3 bases. Germline lookup yields CDR1 SGDLS and CDR2 YYNGEE. The CDR3 reads CASSARQGYNSPLHF. DNA of the CDR3: TGTGCCAGCAGCGCCAGACAGGGCTATAATTCACCCCTCCACTTT. Looking up the rest from reference TRBV9 and TRBJ1-6 gives the full variable domain: DSGVTQTPKHLITATGQRVTLRCSPRSGDLSVYWYQQSLDQGLQFLIQYYNGEERAKGNILERFSAQQFPDLHSELNLSSLELGDSALYFCASSARQGYNSPLHFGNGTRLTVT.

The J gene is TRBJ2-3, the V gene TRBV4-2; maybe TRBD1 (6 bases). The length of the CDR3 is 16 residues. Trimming left V 1 base short and J 5 bases short, with 16 bases between. In germline, CDR1 is LGHNA, CDR2 YNFKEQ. The CDR3 loop is CASSQAGHNLGDTQYF. In nucleotides, the CDR3 is TGTGCCAGCAGCCAAGCGGGACACAACCTCGGAGATACGCAGTATTTT.

Many counts were recorded for this clonotype. The chain employs TRBV18 and TRBJ2-7; TRBD1 is a possible D gene (6 bases). Germline V lookup: CDR1 KGHSH, CDR2 LQKENI. CDR3 size: 13 residues. V shed 5 bases and J shed 5 bases, with 13 bases lying between them. The DNA for the CDR3 is TGTGCCAGCTCATACAGGGATTCCGACGAGCAGTACTTC. It yields the protein CASSYRDSDEQYF. The entire variable domain, with the rest obtained from reference TRBV18 and TRBJ2-7, is as follows: NAGVMQNPRHLVRRRGQEARLRCSPMKGHSHVYWYRQLPEEGLKFMVYLQKENIIDESGMPKERFSAEFPKEGPSILRIQQVVRGDSAAYFCASSYRDSDEQYFGPGTRLTVT.

This clonotype was recorded at least ten times. The chain employs TRBV27 and TRBJ1-1, with D maybe TRBD1 (5 bases). CDR1 and CDR2 (germline): MNHEY, SMNVEV (reference sequence). This CDR3 contains 14 residues. Trimming pared 6 bases from V and 5 bases from J, leaving 16 bases between. CDR3 sequence reads: CASRPGRLRTEAFF. The CDR3 nucleotides are TGTGCCAGCAGGCCGGGACGGCTGAGGACTGAAGCTTTCTTT.

A few counts support this clonotype. The CDR3: CAISESAESFDGYTF. CDR3 sequence (DNA): TGTGCCATCAGTGAGTCGGCAGAATCGTTCGATGGCTACACCTTC. The chain employs TRBV10-3 and TRBJ1-2; D unresolved. Germline lookup yields CDR1 ENHRY and CDR2 SYGVKD. Trimming shortened V by 0 bases and J by 6 bases, and 14 bases separated the two germline ends. This CDR3 comprises 15 residues.